The 31 T cell receptor beta chains below were found in one sample sequenced in a study of T cell changes during pregnancy in multiple sclerosis. Produced via immunoSEQ multiplex PCR; TCRdb's table is partial and in-frame only. The sample has about 45,000 clones, approximately 91% seen once. The material sequenced was PBMCs (not recorded whether the cells were cultured). Receptor source: a female donor with multiple sclerosis, enrolled in a pregnancy study.

The CDR3 protein is CASSPGDKNIQYF. In DNA form, the CDR3 reads TGTGCCAGCTCACCCGGGGACAAAAACATTCAGTACTTC. The chain combines TRBV18 with TRBJ2-4, with D maybe TRBD2 (5 bases). Germline values: CDR1 KGHSH, CDR2 LQKENI. Deletions cut 3 bases from V and 3 bases from J, with 6 bases between. CDR3 length: 13 residues.

The rearrangement joins TRBV5-1 to TRBJ2-1; D is perhaps TRBD2 (6 bases). The CDR3 sequence is 14 residues long. Germline loops: CDR1 SGHRS, CDR2 YFSETQ. Trimming stripped 6 bases from V and 6 bases from J, with 16 bases between. The CDR3, as DNA: TGCGCCAGCACCCCCCCTTCGGGGGTCAATGAGCAGTTCTTC. Protein: CASTPPSGVNEQFF. Together with reference TRBV5-1 and TRBJ2-1, the CDR3 gives the full variable domain: KAGVTQTPRYLIKTRGQQVTLSCSPISGHRSVSWYQQTPGQGLQFLFEYFSETQRNKGNFPGRFSGRQFSNSRSEMNVSTLELGDSALYLCASTPPSGVNEQFFGPGTRLTVL.

This chain links TRBV5-1 with TRBJ1-2, with D tentatively TRBD1 (5 bases). The germline CDR1 and CDR2 sequences are SGHRS and YFSETQ. V shed 5 bases and J shed 8 bases, with 22 bases lying between them. This CDR3 spans 15 amino acids. CDR3 sequence: CASSFRAGTGGGYTF. The CDR3 DNA sequence: TGCGCCAGCAGTTTTCGGGCCGGGACTGGGGGAGGCTACACCTTC.

The chain is built from TRBV27 and TRBJ2-6; D call uncertain. Per germline, CDR1 MNHEY and CDR2 SMNVEV (reference sequence). The CDR3 consists of 17 residues. V lost 4 bases and J lost 2, with 15 bases in between. DNA for the CDR3: TGTGCCAGCAGTTCTCCCTGGTCTCGGGCTGGGGCCAACGTCCTGACTTTC. Translated, it gives CASSSPWSRAGANVLTF.

V and J are TRBV9 and TRBJ2-7; 9 bases are a match to TRBD2. The ends lost 4 bases at V and 7 bases at J; junction bases unmatched: 15. CDR1 SGDLS and CDR2 YYNGEE come from the germline V gene. The CDR3 runs to 16 residues. This CDR3 is CASSPRTSELGEEQYF. The CDR3 region has the DNA TGTGCCAGCAGCCCCCGGACTAGCGAGTTAGGTGAGGAGCAGTACTTC.

This sequence joins TRBV6-5 and TRBJ1-5; 7 bases align to TRBD1. The CDR3 contains 15 residues. CDR1 is MNHEY and CDR2 is SVGAGI in the germline V gene. The ends lost 5 bases at V and 4 bases at J; junction bases unmatched: 8. CDR3 amino acids: CASSPRQGTNQPQHF. Written as DNA, the CDR3 is TGTGCCAGCAGTCCCAGACAGGGAACTAATCAGCCCCAGCATTTT.

The gene calls are TRBV7-2 and TRBJ2-3, with TRBD2 matching 9 bases. Germline values: CDR1 SGHTA, CDR2 FQGNSA. V lost 4 bases, J lost 2 bases, and 4 bases stayed unmatched. The CDR3 covers 15 residues. CDR3 region: CASSSLAGHTDTQYF. CDR3 coding DNA: TGTGCCAGCAGCTCTCTAGCGGGGCACACAGATACGCAGTATTTT.

This rearrangement joins TRBV6-1 to TRBJ1-2, with a possible D match to TRBD1 (6 bases). The CDR3 has 13 residues. The V end lost 6 bases, the J end lost 4 bases, and 12 bases lay between the germline ends. The germline V gene encodes CDR1 MNHNS and CDR2 SASEGT. The chain's CDR3 is CASRRTASYGYTF. DNA of the CDR3: TGTGCCAGCAGACGGACAGCTTCCTATGGCTACACCTTC.

J is TRBJ2-7 and V is TRBV5-4; 13 positions agree with TRBD2. Germline V gene data show CDR1 as SGHNT and CDR2 as YYREEE (reference sequence). With 4 bases clipped from V and 3 bases from J, the junction kept 10 bases outside the gene matches. The CDR3 runs 17 residues. CDR3 nucleotides: TGTGCCAGCAGCCCCTGGGGACTAGCGGGAAAGGGCTACGAGCAGTACTTC. Its protein product is CASSPWGLAGKGYEQYF.

The chain couples TRBV5-4 to TRBJ1-2; 8 nucleotides agree with TRBD1. In germline, CDR1 is SGHNT, CDR2 YYREEE (reference sequence). The CDR3 consists of 14 residues. With V trimmed by 1 base and J by 7 bases, 6 bases remained unmatched. The CDR3 nucleotides are TGTGCCAGCAGCTTGCGCCAGGGGGCTGGTGGCTACACCTTC. Translation gives CASSLRQGAGGYTF.

V usage is TRBV5-6 and J usage is TRBJ1-2; D is ambiguous. The CDR3 contains 15 residues. V was trimmed by 0 bases and J by 4 bases, leaving 13 bases between them. Germline CDR1 SGHDT, CDR2 YYEEEE. The CDR3 spells CASSLGASNSYGYTF. The CDR3 DNA reads TGTGCCAGCAGCTTGGGGGCATCTAATTCCTATGGCTACACCTTC.

J is TRBJ2-7 and V is TRBV7-9, with D possibly called TRBD1 or TRBD2 (5 bases each). V was pared by 1 base and J by 6 bases, with 16 bases between. The CDR3 is 15 amino acids. Germline V CDR1 and CDR2: SEHNR, FQNEAQ (reference sequence). CDR3 amino acids: CASSLGIGASSEQYF. Written as DNA, the CDR3 is TGTGCCAGCAGCTTAGGAATCGGGGCCTCAAGCGAGCAGTACTTC.

This chain links TRBV2 with TRBJ2-3; no firm D call. Trimming cost V 0 bases and J 3 bases, with 7 bases left between them. The CDR3 covers 14 residues. Germline-derived CDR1 and CDR2 are SNHLY and FYNNEI. CDR3 protein: CASSEALSTDTQYF. The CDR3 DNA follows: TGTGCCAGCAGTGAAGCGTTGAGTACAGATACGCAGTATTTT.

This rearrangement joins TRBV2 to TRBJ2-7; 11 bases agree with TRBD2. The CDR3 has 16 amino acids. Per germline, CDR1 SNHLY and CDR2 FYNNEI. The ends lost 6 bases at V and 0 bases at J; junction bases unmatched: 7. The CDR3 DNA follows: TGTGCCAGCAGCTCTAGCGGGAGGTTAAGCTCCTACGAGCAGTACTTC. Translating gives CASSSSGRLSSYEQYF.

J is TRBJ2-3 and V is TRBV25-1; D not certain. The V end was cut by 1 base, the J end by 5 bases, with 10 bases between. This CDR3 is built from 14 residues. Germline values: CDR1 MGHDK, CDR2 SYGVNS. In DNA form, the CDR3 reads TGTGCCAGCAGTGAATCGGTGGGAATAGATACGCAGTATTTT. Its protein product is CASSESVGIDTQYF. Full variable domain (outside the CDR3, taken from reference TRBV25-1 and TRBJ2-3): EADIYQTPRYLVIGTGKKITLECSQTMGHDKMYWYQQDPGMELHLIHYSYGVNSTEKGDLSSESTVSRIRTEHFPLTLESARPSHTSQYLCASSESVGIDTQYFGPGTRLTVL.

This clone was seen a handful of times. The chain links TRBV5-1 to TRBJ2-1; 9 bases fit TRBD2. The CDR3 runs to 14 residues. The germline gives CDR1 SGHRS, CDR2 YFSETQ. V gave up 3 bases and J gave up 7 bases; unmatched junction bases: 5. CDR3 loop: CASSSGLAHNEQFF. For the CDR3, the DNA is TGCGCCAGCAGCTCCGGACTAGCGCATAATGAGCAGTTCTTC.

CDR3 nucleotide sequence: TGTGCCATTGGGACAGGCAATCAGCCCCAGCATTTT. Translating gives CAIGTGNQPQHF. J is TRBJ1-5 and V is TRBV10-3; 7 bases are a match to TRBD1. V dropped 9 bases and J dropped 2; count of bases not matched to a gene: 1. Germline CDR1 is ENHRY and CDR2 is SYGVKD. The CDR3 is 12 amino acids.

The rearrangement joins TRBV19 to TRBJ1-4; D might be TRBD1 (5 bases). The germline V gene has CDR1 LNHDA and CDR2 SQIVND (reference sequence). This CDR3 spans 14 amino acids. Trimming cost V 3 bases and J 7 bases, with 12 bases left between them. As DNA, the CDR3 is TGTGCCAGTAGTATCTGGCAGAGGGGTGAAAAACTGTTTTTT. Its translation: CASSIWQRGEKLFF.

The rearrangement uses TRBV6-5 and TRBJ1-4, with D uncertain. The V gene's germline CDR1 is MNHEY and CDR2 SVGAGI. The CDR3 loop spans 12 amino acids. Trimming removed 5 bases from V and 7 bases from J, with 8 bases in between. The CDR3 bases are TGTGCCAGCAGTACCCTGGGTGAAAAACTGTTTTTT. Its protein product is CASSTLGEKLFF.

This chain connects TRBV25-1 to TRBJ1-4; D unclear. This CDR3 contains 16 residues. Germline lookup yields CDR1 MGHDK and CDR2 SYGVNS. Trimming stripped 3 bases from V and 6 bases from J, with 17 bases between. CDR3 bases: TGTGCCAGCAGTGACCCCACAGCGTCAGTGTATGAAAAACTGTTTTTT. Translated, it gives CASSDPTASVYEKLFF. The complete variable domain, with remaining parts taken from reference TRBV25-1 and TRBJ1-4, reads EADIYQTPRYLVIGTGKKITLECSQTMGHDKMYWYQQDPGMELHLIHYSYGVNSTEKGDLSSESTVSRIRTEHFPLTLESARPSHTSQYLCASSDPTASVYEKLFFGSGTQLSVL.

This clone has a single count. V is TRBV28 and J is TRBJ1-2; perhaps TRBD1 as D (6 bases). Germline V gene sequence: CDR1 MDHEN, CDR2 SYDVKM. The V and J ends lost 1 base and 6 bases respectively, with 15 bases between them. The length of the CDR3 is 15 residues. The CDR3 loop reads CASSLLWGAEDGYTF. The CDR3, as DNA: TGTGCCAGCAGTTTATTGTGGGGGGCTGAAGATGGCTACACCTTC.

This clone was counted a single time. The chain uses TRBV5-1 and TRBJ2-7; D is unclear. Looked up from germline, CDR1 is SGHRS and CDR2 is YFSETQ. There are 15 residues in the CDR3. Trimming pared 1 base from V and 0 bases from J, leaving 11 bases between. For the CDR3, the DNA is TGCGCCAGCAGCTTGACTGGCAACCCCTCCTACGAGCAGTACTTC. Its translation is CASSLTGNPSYEQYF.

The J gene is TRBJ2-7, the V gene TRBV20-1, with D unclear. Germline CDR1 and CDR2: DFQATT and SNEGSKA (reference sequence). CDR3 length: 11 amino acids. Trimming pared 4 bases from V and 3 bases from J, leaving 7 bases between. CDR3 bases: TGCAGTGCTACACCTTACTACGAGCAGTACTTC. Its protein product is CSATPYYEQYF.

This clone has a handful of counts. The V gene is TRBV19, the J gene TRBJ2-7, with a possible D match to TRBD1 (5 bases). Germline V gene data show CDR1 as LNHDA and CDR2 as SQIVND (reference sequence). This CDR3 has 12 amino acids. Deletions cut 10 bases from V and 0 bases from J, with 10 bases between. CDR3 sequence: CATTDSSYEQYF. The CDR3 DNA reads TGTGCCACCACTGACAGCTCCTACGAGCAGTACTTC.

This sequence joins TRBV5-1 and TRBJ1-1; D is perhaps TRBD1 (5 bases). There are 14 residues in the CDR3. The V end lost 0 bases, the J end lost 1 base, and 7 bases lay between the germline ends. Germline V lookup: CDR1 SGHRS, CDR2 YFSETQ. The DNA for the CDR3 is TGCGCCAGCAGCTTGGAAGGGGAGAACACTGAAGCTTTCTTT. Amino acid sequence: CASSLEGENTEAFF.

The V call is TRBV11-2, the J call TRBJ2-1; D uncertain. The CDR3 contains 14 residues. The V end was cut by 5 bases, the J end by 2 bases, with 10 bases between. The V gene's germline CDR1 is SGHAT and CDR2 FQNNGV. For the CDR3, the DNA is TGTGCCAGCAGCGTCCGGCGAGCCTACAATGAGCAGTTCTTC. Encoded protein: CASSVRRAYNEQFF.

This chain connects TRBV11-2 to TRBJ2-7; 8 nucleotides match TRBD1. V lost 6 bases and J lost 6; bases outside the gene matches: 7. The CDR3 length is 13 residues. The germline V gene has CDR1 SGHAT and CDR2 FQNNGV. CDR3 sequence: CASRPSTGGEQYF. In DNA, the CDR3 is TGTGCCAGCAGGCCTAGTACAGGGGGCGAGCAGTACTTC.

The genes are TRBV5-1 and TRBJ2-2; D gene uncertain. The germline gives CDR1 SGHRS, CDR2 YFSETQ. This CDR3 contains 14 residues. V lost 7 bases and J lost 4, with 14 bases in between. CDR3 residues: CASLRASGTGELFF. The CDR3 region has the DNA TGCGCCAGCCTACGAGCGTCGGGCACCGGGGAGCTGTTTTTT.

This rearrangement joins TRBV12-5 to TRBJ2-5; possible D gene TRBD1, 5 bases. This CDR3 has 13 residues. Germline CDR1 is LGHNT and CDR2 is FRNRAP. Trimming stripped 3 bases from V and 5 bases from J, with 10 bases between. Here the CDR3 reads CASGLRGTETQYF. CDR3 DNA sequence: TGTGCTAGTGGTTTAAGGGGCACGGAGACCCAGTACTTC.

This rearrangement joins TRBV5-5 to TRBJ1-2; D is unclear. In germline, CDR1 is SGHKS, CDR2 YYEKEE (reference sequence). The CDR3 is made up of 14 amino acids. Between the trimmed V and J ends, which lost 0 bases and 2 bases, there was a span of 8 bases. As DNA, the CDR3 is TGTGCCAGCAGCTTGGTGTTGGGGAACTATGGCTACACCTTC. Translated: CASSLVLGNYGYTF.

The chain links TRBV7-9 to TRBJ2-7, with TRBD2 matching 9 bases. V shed 3 bases and J 3 bases; nucleotides not matched to a gene: 12. CDR3 size: 17 residues. CDR1 and CDR2 (germline): SEHNR, FQNEAQ (reference sequence). DNA for the CDR3: TGTGCCAGCAGCTTCGGGAGGCTAGCGGGATTATTCTACGAGCAGTACTTC. Translated, it gives CASSFGRLAGLFYEQYF.